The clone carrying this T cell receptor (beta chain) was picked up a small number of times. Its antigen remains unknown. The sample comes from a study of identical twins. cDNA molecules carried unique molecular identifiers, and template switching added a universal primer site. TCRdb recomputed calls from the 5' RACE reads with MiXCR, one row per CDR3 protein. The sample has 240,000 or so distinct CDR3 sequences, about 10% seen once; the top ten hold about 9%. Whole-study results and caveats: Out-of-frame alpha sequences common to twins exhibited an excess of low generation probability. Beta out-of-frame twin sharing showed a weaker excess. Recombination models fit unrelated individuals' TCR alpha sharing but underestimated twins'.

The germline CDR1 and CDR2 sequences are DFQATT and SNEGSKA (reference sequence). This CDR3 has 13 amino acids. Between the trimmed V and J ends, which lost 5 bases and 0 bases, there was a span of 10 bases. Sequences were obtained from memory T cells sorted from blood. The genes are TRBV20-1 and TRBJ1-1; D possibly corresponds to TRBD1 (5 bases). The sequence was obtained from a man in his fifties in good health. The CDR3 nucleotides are TGCAGTGCTCCGGGACGGATGAACACTGAAGCTTTCTTT. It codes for CSAPGRMNTEAFF.